These T cell receptor beta chains were read from a single sample in a study of CD8+ T cells in alopecia areata. TCRdb's table, derived via immunoSEQ multiplex PCR, lists solely in-frame clones and lacks some. The sample holds roughly 220,000 clones, 35% to 40% seen once. The sample here was CD4+ T cells sorted from blood, taken between weeks 30 and 35, from a patient treated with tofacitinib. These receptors were obtained from a human donor with alopecia areata. Each CDR3 is given with its conserved first and last residue. Each record gives: V gene, D gene, J gene, clone size, CDR3 DNA, CDR3 protein. The D gene is left open where the match is weak. Clone size is stated in some rows and not others, as once, few, many or a class when expanded.

TRBV5-1	.	TRBJ1-3	.	TGCGCCAGCAGCATCACCGGGGCCTCCTCTGGAAACACCATATATTTT	CASSITGASSGNTIYF
TRBV5-1	TRBD2	TRBJ2-1	few	TGCGCCAGCAGCTTGCCGCCTAGCGGGAGAACGAATGAGCAGTTCTTC	CASSLPPSGRTNEQFF
TRBV6-5	TRBD1	TRBJ2-7	few	TGTGCCAGCACTTTAGCCGGGACAGGGGCCTACGAGCAGTACTTC	CASTLAGTGAYEQYF
TRBV9	.	TRBJ2-7	.	TGTGCCAGCAGCGTAGAGGCGGGCTCCTACGAGCAGTACTTC	CASSVEAGSYEQYF
TRBV6-5	TRBD1	TRBJ2-7	.	TGTGCCAGCAGTTCAGGACAGGGGGGGGTTGTGCAGTACTTC	CASSSGQGGVVQYF
TRBV5-6	.	TRBJ2-1	.	TGTGCCAGCAGCATAACCCGACGGGACTACAATGAGCAGTTCTTC	CASSITRRDYNEQFF
TRBV7-2	.	TRBJ1-1	few	TGTGCCAGCAGCTTAGGGATGGGTATTTCAGCTTTCTTT	CASSLGMGISAFF
TRBV25-1	.	TRBJ2-5	.	TGTGCCAGCAGTGTCGACGGGAGAGAGACCCAGTACTTC	CASSVDGRETQYF
TRBV4-1	.	TRBJ2-5	.	TGCGCCAGCAGCCAAGGGAGACAAGAGACCCAGTACTTC	CASSQGRQETQYF
TRBV18	.	TRBJ2-7	.	TGTGCCAGCTCGGCCTCTCAGTCCGTCTACGAGCAGTACTTC	CASSASQSVYEQYF
TRBV29-1	TRBD1	TRBJ1-1	.	TGCAGCGTAAGGACAGGGGCTTTTACTGAAGCTTTCTTT	CSVRTGAFTEAFF
TRBV23-1	TRBD1	TRBJ2-2	.	TGCGCCAGCAGTCAGCGAGGGACAGGGGACACCGGGGAGCTGTTTTTT	CASSQRGTGDTGELFF
TRBV5-1	.	TRBJ2-7	few	TGCGCCAGCAGCTTGCAGGCAGGAACCAACGAGCAGTACTTC	CASSLQAGTNEQYF
TRBV2	.	TRBJ2-3	few	TGTGCCAGCAGTGAGAGCGTTGGCACAGATACGCAGTATTTT	CASSESVGTDTQYF
TRBV9	.	TRBJ2-3	few	TGTGCCAGCAGCCCCTCAGTCGATACGCAGTATTTT	CASSPSVDTQYF
TRBV7-9	.	TRBJ2-4	few	TGTGCCAGCAGCTTAGCGGGAGCGGGACAGGTCCAAAACATTCAGTACTTC	CASSLAGAGQVQNIQYF
TRBV30	.	TRBJ1-5	.	TGTGCCTGGAGCGGGGGGAGATATCAGCCCCAGCATTTT	CAWSGGRYQPQHF
TRBV5-4	.	TRBJ2-3	few	TGTGCCAGCAGGCTTAGCACAGATACGCAGTATTTT	CASRLSTDTQYF
TRBV5-1	TRBD2	TRBJ2-5	.	TGCGCCAGCAGCTTGGAAGCCCTAGCGGGGTGGAAAGAGACCCAGTACTTC	CASSLEALAGWKETQYF
TRBV4-2	.	TRBJ2-1	.	TGTGCCAGCAGCCGGGGGAAGTATGAGCAGTTCTTC	CASSRGKYEQFF
TRBV29-1	.	TRBJ1-2	.	TGCAGCGTTCGAAGGGCACCTAACTATGGCTACACCTTC	CSVRRAPNYGYTF
TRBV7-7	TRBD1	TRBJ2-5	.	TGTGCTAGCAGCCAGCTTCGGACAGGGGGCCAAGAGACCCAGTACTTC	CASSQLRTGGQETQYF
TRBV6-5	.	TRBJ2-5	.	TGTGCCAGCAGTTACTCGGGGCTGAAAGAGACCCAGTACTTC	CASSYSGLKETQYF
TRBV4-2	.	TRBJ2-1	few	TGTGCCAGCATCAAAGATGCGGGGGCCATCTACAATGAGCAGTTCTTC	CASIKDAGAIYNEQFF
TRBV4-1	.	TRBJ2-5	.	TGTGCCAGCAGCCAAGAAACACTAGCAGGCGAGACCCAGTACTTC	CASSQETLAGETQYF
TRBV5-6	.	TRBJ1-1	.	TGTGCCAGCAGGGGGGCGGTTGGGAAGAACACTGAAGCTTTCTTT	CASRGAVGKNTEAFF
TRBV5-6	.	TRBJ2-1	.	TGTGCCAGCAGCTTGATGAGGTACGGGGGCGATGAGCAGTTCTTC	CASSLMRYGGDEQFF
TRBV7-2	.	TRBJ2-2	.	TGTGCCAGCAGCTTAGTAGGCGCCACCGGGGAGCTGTTTTTT	CASSLVGATGELFF
TRBV30	.	TRBJ1-2	.	TGTGCCTCGCGACTGCAGGGTAGTGTTGGCTACACCTTC	CASRLQGSVGYTF
TRBV18	.	TRBJ2-7	few	TGTGCCAGCTCACCAGGGGGAAGCTACGAGCAGTACTTC	CASSPGGSYEQYF
TRBV7-9	.	TRBJ1-6	.	TGTGCCAGCAGCTCCCAGGGCGCCAATTCACCCCTCCACTTT	CASSSQGANSPLHF
TRBV6-5	TRBD1	TRBJ1-5	once	TGTGCCAGCAGTTACTCGGACAGGGCCCAGCCCCAGCATTTT	CASSYSDRAQPQHF
TRBV7-3	.	TRBJ2-3	.	TGTGCCAGCAGCTTATTACGGGAGAGTACAGATACGCAGTATTTT	CASSLLRESTDTQYF
TRBV5-4	TRBD2	TRBJ2-1	.	TGTGCCAGCAGTCCTAGCGGGAGGGCCTACAATGAGCAGTTCTTC	CASSPSGRAYNEQFF
TRBV14	TRBD1	TRBJ2-7	few	TGTGCCAGCAGCCACCGACTGGGAAGGACAGGGGACCCCCACGAGCAGTACTTC	CASSHRLGRTGDPHEQYF
TRBV6-1	TRBD1	TRBJ1-2	few	TGTGCCAGCAGTGAAGGGGACAGGGGCGCTGATGGCTACACCTTC	CASSEGDRGADGYTF
TRBV4-2	.	TRBJ2-1	.	TGTGCCAGCAGCCAAGACCAACGACCCGGGGCGAACTACAATGAGCAGTTCTTC	CASSQDQRPGANYNEQFF
TRBV29-1	.	TRBJ2-7	few	TGCAGCGTTGGGGGACATTCCTACGAGCAGTACTTC	CSVGGHSYEQYF
TRBV7-9	.	TRBJ2-7	.	TGTGCCAGCACCCCCGGACAGAGGGGTAGGTACGAGCAGTACTTC	CASTPGQRGRYEQYF
TRBV7-9	.	TRBJ2-7	few	TGTGCCAGCAGCTTATTTCGCTCGGACGAGCAGTACTTC	CASSLFRSDEQYF
TRBV15	.	TRBJ2-7	.	TGTGCCACCAGCAGAGGCGGCACCTCCTACGAGCAGTACTTC	CATSRGGTSYEQYF
TRBV4-1	.	TRBJ2-3	.	TGCGCCAGCAGCCAAAGGGACAACACAGATACGCAGTATTTT	CASSQRDNTDTQYF
TRBV6-5	.	TRBJ1-5	.	TGTGCCAGCACCCCCGGGGGCAATCAGCCCCAGCATTTT	CASTPGGNQPQHF
TRBV19	.	TRBJ2-6	.	TGTGCCAGTAGTATGGACCCAAGCTCTGGGGCCAACGTCCTGACTTTC	CASSMDPSSGANVLTF
TRBV13	.	TRBJ1-2	few	TGTGCCAGCAGCTTAGGCCTCCAGGGTAGCTATGGCTACACCTTC	CASSLGLQGSYGYTF
TRBV23-1	.	TRBJ1-5	.	TGCGCCAGCGAGCAAAAGAGGGAGTGTAATGGCAATCAGCCCCAGCATTTT	CASEQKRECNGNQPQHF
TRBV6-5	.	TRBJ2-7	.	TGTGCCAGCAGTAGGACAGCATACTACGAGCAGTACTTC	CASSRTAYYEQYF
TRBV30	.	TRBJ2-7	.	TGTGCCTGGAGTGTTGATGCCTGGGCGGGACAGACTTACTTC	CAWSVDAWAGQTYF
TRBV15	.	TRBJ1-5	few	TGTGCCACCAGCAGAGAAGGGGACCAGCCCCAGCATTTT	CATSREGDQPQHF
TRBV11-2	.	TRBJ2-5	.	TGTGCCAGCAGCTCCGGGGAGACCCAGTACTTC	CASSSGETQYF
TRBV7-2	.	TRBJ1-1	.	TGTGCCAGCAGCACAACCGCGGTCTCGAACACTGAAGCTTTCTTT	CASSTTAVSNTEAFF
TRBV18	.	TRBJ2-2	.	TGTGCCAGCTCACCACCTGGGCAAAACACCGGGGAGCTGTTTTTT	CASSPPGQNTGELFF
TRBV6-5	TRBD1	TRBJ1-2	.	TGTGCCAGCACCTACTCCACAGGGGGATATGGCTACACCTTC	CASTYSTGGYGYTF
TRBV30	TRBD1	TRBJ2-7	.	TGTGCCTGGAGGGGACAGGGGCGATCCTACGAGCAGTACTTC	CAWRGQGRSYEQYF
TRBV19	.	TRBJ2-2	few	TGTGCCAGTAGTATTGCACATCGGAACACCGGGGAGCTGTTTTTT	CASSIAHRNTGELFF